This T cell receptor (beta chain) comes out of a study of tissue T cells after allogeneic stem cell transplantation. Germline values: CDR1 SGHTA, CDR2 FQGNSA. CDR3 length: 13 residues. V was shortened by 5 bases and J by 0 bases, with 5 bases between the two germline ends. Assay used: immunoSEQ multiplex PCR; TCRdb lists only in-frame clones, some missing. The table shows 42,000 or so clones, with roughly 89% occurring only once. Here the sequenced sample was blood, taken before transplantation. The TCR originated in a woman aged 40-75 years who later had graft-versus-host disease after an allogeneic stem cell transplant. V is TRBV7-2 and J is TRBJ2-1; D is unclear. CDR3 sequence: CASSPSSYNEQFF. The CDR3 nucleotides are TGTGCCAGCAGCCCCAGCTCCTACAATGAGCAGTTCTTC.